The 24 T cell receptor beta chains below come from one sample, sequenced in a study of CD8+ T cells in alopecia areata. Indicated treatment: oral pan-JAK inhibitor, 5-10 mg twice daily. Extraction and reverse transcription of RNA yielded cDNA as the sequencing template. Sequencing used immunoSEQ multiplex PCR; TCRdb keeps in-frame clones, though not all of them. The sample lists hundreds of thousands of clones; 60% were seen once. The starting material was CD4+ T cells sorted from blood, obtained around week 53, from a patient treated with tofacitinib. These receptors were taken from a human donor with alopecia areata.

The genes are TRBV10-2 and TRBJ1-5; no definite D call. Germline CDR1 reads WSHSY; CDR2 reads SAAADI. The CDR3 is made up of 14 amino acids. The germline V and J ends were trimmed by 2 bases and 1 base, with 6 bases remaining between them. CDR3 DNA: TGCGCCAGCAGTGAGAACGGAAGCAATCAGCCCCAGCATTTT. Amino acids: CASSENGSNQPQHF.

J is TRBJ1-4 and V is TRBV25-1; 10 bases are a match to TRBD1. V lost 5 bases to trimming and J lost 7 bases; unmatched junction nucleotides: 10. Germline lookup yields CDR1 MGHDK and CDR2 SYGVNS. CDR3 length equals 16 residues. This CDR3 is CASSLTPGQGIEKLFF. CDR3 coding DNA: TGTGCCAGCAGTCTAACCCCGGGACAGGGGATTGAAAAACTGTTTTTT.

V usage is TRBV30 and J usage is TRBJ2-3; the match to TRBD2 covers 9 bases. The CDR3 consists of 16 residues. The J segment lost 2 bases and the V segment lost 3 bases, leaving 9 bases of the junction unmatched. Germline-derived CDR1 and CDR2 are GTSNPN and SVGIG (reference sequence). The CDR3 coding sequence is TGTGCCTGGAGCCGGCCCGCGGGGGGGCTCACAGATACGCAGTATTTT. This codes for CAWSRPAGGLTDTQYF. Drawing the rest from reference TRBV30 and TRBJ2-3, the complete variable domain is SQTIHQWPATLVQPVGSPLSLECTVEGTSNPNLYWYRQAAGRGLQLLFYSVGIGQISSEVPQNLSASRPQDRQFILSSKKLLLSDSGFYLCAWSRPAGGLTDTQYFGPGTRLTVL.

V gene TRBV2 combines with J gene TRBJ2-7; a possible D gene is TRBD1 (6 bases). Trimming left V 2 bases short and J 3 bases short, with 14 bases between. Per germline, CDR1 SNHLY and CDR2 FYNNEI. There are 15 residues in the CDR3. CDR3 protein: CASSELSRQDYEQYF. In DNA, the CDR3 is TGTGCCAGCAGTGAATTGTCAAGACAGGACTACGAGCAGTACTTC.

The CDR3, as DNA: TGTGCCACCAGCTCCCGGGACAGCTTGAGCTCCTACGAGCAGTACTTC. This codes for CATSSRDSLSSYEQYF. V usage is TRBV15 and J usage is TRBJ2-7; 7 bases match TRBD1. Germline V gives CDR1 LNHNV, CDR2 YYDKDF (reference sequence). With 5 bases clipped from V and 0 bases from J, the junction kept 10 bases outside the gene matches. The CDR3 covers 16 residues.

The genes are TRBV4-3 and TRBJ2-3; the D is unclear. Trimming pared 0 bases from V and 5 bases from J, leaving 18 bases between. This CDR3 has 17 amino acids. Per germline, CDR1 LGHNA and CDR2 YSLEER. CDR3 coding DNA: TGCGCCAGCAGCCAAGATCCGGTCGCCGGTACCCGAGATACGCAGTATTTT. Its protein is CASSQDPVAGTRDTQYF.

The chain carries TRBV4-1 and TRBJ2-1; 14 positions agree with TRBD2. V was clipped by 2 bases and J by 0 bases; unmatched bases: 6. CDR3 size: 19 residues. In germline, CDR1 is MGHRA, CDR2 YSYEKL. In nucleotides, the CDR3 is TGCGCCAGCAGCCAAAGGGGACTAGCGGGGGAGAGCTCCTACAATGAGCAGTTCTTC. Translation gives CASSQRGLAGESSYNEQFF.

The chain joins TRBV6-5 to TRBJ1-2; 10 nucleotides match TRBD1. Germline CDR1 MNHEY, CDR2 SVGAGI. CDR3 length: 15 residues. Trimming took 4 bases from V and 7 from J; bases not matched to a gene: 9. CDR3 amino acids: CASSFAGQGVGGYTF. The DNA for the CDR3 is TGTGCCAGCAGTTTTGCTGGACAGGGGGTGGGTGGCTACACCTTC.

The chain is built from TRBV9 and TRBJ2-4, with D maybe TRBD2 (6 bases). Germline CDR1 SGDLS, CDR2 YYNGEE. Trimming cost V 4 bases and J 9 bases, with 14 bases left between them. CDR3 length: 13 residues. The DNA for the CDR3 is TGTGCCAGCAGCCCGGAGAGGAGGGGCATTCAGTACTTC. As protein: CASSPERRGIQYF.

This clone was seen only a few times. The chain combines TRBV29-1 with TRBJ2-1, with TRBD2 matching over 8 bases. Germline trimming cut 2 bases from V and 9 bases from J; bases unmatched to any gene: 15. This CDR3 contains 16 residues. The germline gives CDR1 SQVTM, CDR2 ANQGSEA. The CDR3 nucleotides read TGCAGCGTTGAAAAAGGACTAGCTCCTCCATTGCGTGAGCAGTTCTTC. Translation: CSVEKGLAPPLREQFF.

In its sample, this clone was seen a few times. The genes are TRBV6-6 and TRBJ2-5; 8 bases line up with TRBD1. The CDR3 sequence is 15 residues long. Per germline, CDR1 MNHNY and CDR2 SVGAGI (reference sequence). The V and J ends lost 6 bases and 3 bases, in that order; junction bases with no gene match: 9. Here the CDR3 reads CASRPMGTGEETQYF. The CDR3 nucleotides read TGTGCCAGCAGGCCTATGGGGACAGGAGAAGAGACCCAGTACTTC.

This clone was seen once. The chain is built from TRBV10-3 and TRBJ2-5; no clear D. Germline loops: CDR1 ENHRY, CDR2 SYGVKD. V was pared by 6 bases and J by 3 bases, with 11 bases between. This CDR3 is 13 amino acids long. The CDR3 sequence: CAIRSRHKETQYF. As DNA, the CDR3 is TGTGCCATCAGATCCCGGCACAAAGAGACCCAGTACTTC.

This chain joins TRBV4-3 and TRBJ1-2; D not resolved. The V end lost 0 bases, the J end lost 3 bases, and 8 bases lay between the germline ends. CDR3 length equals 14 residues. Per the germline V gene, CDR1 is LGHNA and CDR2 is YSLEER. CDR3 bases: TGCGCCAGCAGCCAAGATCGTACGTACTATGGCTACACCTTC. Its translation is CASSQDRTYYGYTF.

A few counts support this clone. V gene TRBV19 combines with J gene TRBJ2-3, with 7 bases matching TRBD1. CDR1 is LNHDA, CDR2 SQIVND, per germline (reference sequence). This CDR3 is built from 14 residues. Germline trimming cut 3 bases from V and 6 bases from J; bases unmatched to any gene: 6. CDR3 DNA: TGTGCCAGTAGTATTATCTACAGGGGCGATACGCAGTATTTT. Encoded protein: CASSIIYRGDTQYF.

V and J are TRBV4-2 and TRBJ2-3; no clear D gene. From germline, CDR1 is LGHNA and CDR2 YNFKEQ. This CDR3 comprises 14 residues. Trimming left V 2 bases short and J 2 bases short, with 8 bases between. DNA of the CDR3: TGTGCCAGCAGCCAATCTCCAGCCACAGATACGCAGTATTTT. It yields the protein CASSQSPATDTQYF.

The gene calls are TRBV11-2 and TRBJ1-6; D not resolved. Germline CDR1 SGHAT, CDR2 FQNNGV. This CDR3 is built from 14 residues. The V end was cut by 10 bases, the J end by 4 bases, with 14 bases between. The CDR3 loop reads CATSGPIYNSPLHF. Written as DNA, the CDR3 is TGTGCCACATCTGGACCGATATATAATTCACCCCTCCACTTT.

The chain links TRBV20-1 to TRBJ2-1; unclear D gene. V lost 6 bases to trimming and J lost 5 bases, with 8 bases between them. This CDR3 region has 11 residues. The V gene's germline CDR1 is DFQATT and CDR2 SNEGSKA (reference sequence). CDR3 DNA sequence: TGCAGTGCCGACAACCACAATGAGCAGTTCTTC. Translation gives CSADNHNEQFF.

The V call is TRBV4-2, the J call TRBJ1-1; 8 bases match TRBD1. Germline CDR1 LGHNA, CDR2 YNFKEQ. With V trimmed by 6 bases and J by 4 bases, 10 bases remained unmatched. CDR3 length: 15 residues. The CDR3: CASRHGQGRFTEAFF. The CDR3 coding sequence is TGTGCCAGCAGACATGGACAGGGAAGGTTCACTGAAGCTTTCTTT.

This sequence joins TRBV5-1 and TRBJ2-3; tentative D call: TRBD2 (6 bases). The CDR3 is 14 amino acids. Trimming stripped 7 bases from V and 4 bases from J, with 16 bases between. Germline V gene sequence: CDR1 SGHRS, CDR2 YFSETQ. In DNA form, the CDR3 reads TGCGCCAGCGGGCCGGGACTCCTGGCAGATACGCAGTATTTT. Translating gives CASGPGLLADTQYF.

The rearrangement uses TRBV4-1 and TRBJ2-7; 7 bases are shared with TRBD1. CDR3 size: 15 residues. Germline V gene lookup returns CDR1 MGHRA and CDR2 YSYEKL. Trimming removed 4 bases from V and 3 bases from J; junction bases left unmatched: 9. CDR3 sequence reads: CASSPTGVGYYEQYF. The CDR3 DNA reads as TGCGCCAGCAGCCCAACAGGGGTCGGATACTACGAGCAGTACTTC.

The genes are TRBV29-1 and TRBJ1-1, with D maybe TRBD1 (5 bases). Per germline, CDR1 SQVTM and CDR2 ANQGSEA. This CDR3 has 11 amino acids. Trimming stripped 5 bases from V and 10 bases from J, with 14 bases between. In nucleotides, the CDR3 is TGCAGCGTTAGTCAGGGTAGTAGAGCTTTCTTT. This sequence encodes CSVSQGSRAFF.

The chain links TRBV29-1 to TRBJ1-1, with unresolved D. This CDR3 is 13 amino acids long. Germline lookup yields CDR1 SQVTM and CDR2 ANQGSEA. V lost 5 bases to trimming and J lost 4 bases, with 14 bases between them. Written as DNA, the CDR3 is TGCAGCGTTCTCCCTCGTTGGAGCACTGAAGCTTTCTTT. Amino acid sequence: CSVLPRWSTEAFF.

The rearrangement joins TRBV6-1 to TRBJ1-6, with unresolved D. CDR3 length: 14 residues. Trimming shortened V by 4 bases and J by 9 bases, and 13 bases separated the two germline ends. Germline CDR1 is MNHNS and CDR2 is SASEGT. CDR3 bases: TGTGCCAGCAGTGGAGGAGGGCACGGTTCACCCCTCCACTTT. This sequence encodes CASSGGGHGSPLHF.

The chain combines TRBV6-5 with TRBJ2-4; 8 bases line up with TRBD1. Per the germline V gene, CDR1 is MNHEY and CDR2 is SVGAGI. This CDR3 has 16 amino acids. Trimming removed 0 bases from V and 1 base from J; junction bases left unmatched: 2. CDR3 in DNA: TGTGCCAGCAGTTACTCGAACAGGGGGGCCAAAAACATTCAGTACTTC. This gives the protein CASSYSNRGAKNIQYF.